One sample yielded the 3 T cell receptor beta chains listed below, sequenced in a study of cytomegalovirus exposure and HLA in healthy donors. Vbeta (60) and Jbeta (13) primers were used in the PCR. Libraries were prepared by immunoSEQ multiplex PCR; TCRdb keeps only in-frame clonotypes and omits some of them. This table holds about 180,000 clones, over 60% found once. Material for sequencing was PBMCs. The receptor set was obtained from a man aged 35 to 55 in good health and CMV-seronegative.

The chain couples TRBV11-3 to TRBJ2-2; D is unresolved. CDR3 length: 15 residues. V shed 1 base and J shed 3 bases, with 9 bases lying between them. Germline loops: CDR1 SGHNT, CDR2 YENEEA. CDR3 nucleotide sequence: TGTGCCAGCAGCTTAGGGGCAGGATACACCGGGGAGCTGTTTTTT. As protein: CASSLGAGYTGELFF.

The rearrangement links TRBV6-5 to TRBJ2-1; 9 nucleotides agree with TRBD2. Germline V gives CDR1 MNHEY, CDR2 SVGAGI. This CDR3 has 16 residues. V trimming: 0 bases; J trimming: 4 bases; junction bases outside the gene matches: 4. The CDR3 DNA reads TGTGCCAGCAGTTACTCGACAGCGGGAGGATACAATGAGCAGTTCTTC. Translation: CASSYSTAGGYNEQFF.

This clone showed up just once. This chain uses TRBV7-2 with TRBJ2-3; possible D gene TRBD1, 7 bases. The CDR3 consists of 14 residues. Germline values: CDR1 SGHTA, CDR2 FQGNSA. V was cut by 3 bases and J by 5 bases, with 12 bases left in between. CDR3: CASSFGGGGDTQYF. The DNA for the CDR3 is TGTGCCAGCAGCTTCGGAGGGGGCGGAGATACGCAGTATTTT.